Below are 14 T cell receptor beta chains sequenced from a single sample in a study of OX40 agonist ivuxolimab in advanced cancers. Sequencing used immunoSEQ multiplex PCR; TCRdb keeps in-frame clones, though not all of them. The sample lists 90,000 to 100,000 clones, around 90% occurring once. Sequences were derived from CD4+ or CD8+ T cells sorted from blood, sampled in a trial of the OX40 agonist ivuxolimab. These receptors were obtained from an adult with an advanced solid tumor such as melanoma, head and neck, liver or kidney cancer.

Details on this clone: Distinct nucleotide sequences in the sample also encode this CDR3. The V gene is TRBV7-2, the J gene TRBJ2-5; the D gene could be TRBD1 or TRBD2 (5 bases each). The CDR3 spans 15 residues. In germline, CDR1 is SGHTA, CDR2 FQGNSA. Between the trimmed V and J ends, which lost 5 bases and 4 bases, there was a span of 17 bases. The CDR3 reads CASSLQTGGPETQYF. CDR3 in DNA: TGTGCCAGCAGCCTTCAGACTGGGGGTCCAGAGACCCAGTACTTC.

The chain uses TRBV19 and TRBJ1-3; maybe TRBD1 (6 bases). Trimming pared 4 bases from V and 2 bases from J, leaving 15 bases between. There are 16 residues in the CDR3. Germline assignment: CDR1 LNHDA and CDR2 SQIVND (reference sequence). The CDR3 nucleotides are TGTGCCAGTAGTACCTCCTGGGGGGCGCCTGGAAACACCATATATTTT. Translating it yields CASSTSWGAPGNTIYF.

This chain connects TRBV6-1 to TRBJ2-1; TRBD1 is a possible D gene (5 bases). The CDR3 length is 13 residues. CDR1 MNHNS and CDR2 SASEGT come from the germline V gene. Trimming shortened V by 2 bases and J by 7 bases, and 9 bases separated the two germline ends. The CDR3 DNA reads as TGTGCCAGCAGTGAAAGGGGTTGGAATGAGCAGTTCTTC. Amino acid sequence: CASSERGWNEQFF.

This sequence joins TRBV7-9 and TRBJ1-1; D might be TRBD1 (6 bases). This CDR3 has 15 residues. Germline loops: CDR1 SEHNR, CDR2 FQNEAQ (reference sequence). Trimming pared 5 bases from V and 4 bases from J, leaving 17 bases between. The CDR3 loop reads CASSTGAGLGTEAFF. CDR3 nucleotides: TGTGCCAGCAGCACGGGGGCAGGGTTGGGCACTGAAGCTTTCTTT.

The chain's CDR3 is CASSPYQGQNTEAFF. CDR3 DNA: TGTGCCAGCAGTCCATACCAGGGCCAGAACACTGAAGCTTTCTTT. The chain links TRBV28 to TRBJ1-1; D is perhaps TRBD1 (5 bases). CDR1 is MDHEN and CDR2 is SYDVKM in the germline V gene. The V end lost 5 bases, the J end lost 1 base, and 14 bases lay between the germline ends. There are 15 residues in the CDR3.

This chain links TRBV30 with TRBJ2-3, with 14 bases lining up with TRBD2. The CDR3 length is 14 residues. CDR1 GTSNPN and CDR2 SVGIG come from the germline V gene (reference sequence). The CDR3 loop reads CATGLAGVLNTQYF. In nucleotides, the CDR3 is TGTGCTACGGGACTAGCGGGAGTATTAAATACGCAGTATTTT.

The chain carries TRBV18 and TRBJ1-4; possible D gene TRBD1, 6 bases. Germline values: CDR1 KGHSH, CDR2 LQKENI. The CDR3 is 14 amino acids. V lost 2 bases and J 3 bases, leaving 7 bases between the germline ends. The CDR3 sequence: CASSPRQANEKLFF. In DNA form, the CDR3 reads TGTGCCAGCTCACCAAGACAGGCTAATGAAAAACTGTTTTTT. The variable domain in full, completed from reference TRBV18 and TRBJ1-4, reads NAGVMQNPRHLVRRRGQEARLRCSPMKGHSHVYWYRQLPEEGLKFMVYLQKENIIDESGMPKERFSAEFPKEGPSILRIQQVVRGDSAAYFCASSPRQANEKLFFGSGTQLSVL.

The sample holds a few counts of this clone. The chain couples TRBV2 to TRBJ1-4; D perhaps matches TRBD1 (5 bases). This CDR3 comprises 14 residues. Looked up from germline, CDR1 is SNHLY and CDR2 is FYNNEI. V lost 5 bases and J 5 bases, leaving 12 bases between the germline ends. The CDR3 region is CASSLGTENEKLFF. CDR3 in DNA: TGTGCCAGCAGTCTCGGGACGGAGAATGAAAAACTGTTTTTT. Full variable domain (missing parts from reference TRBV2 and TRBJ1-4): EPEVTQTPSHQVTQMGQEVILRCVPISNHLYFYWYRQILGQKVEFLVSFYNNEISEKSEIFDDQFSVERPDGSNFTLKIRSTKLEDSAMYFCASSLGTENEKLFFGSGTQLSVL.

V is TRBV5-1 and J is TRBJ2-7; no definite D call. Germline V gene sequence: CDR1 SGHRS, CDR2 YFSETQ. V was pared by 5 bases and J by 2 bases, with 8 bases between. The CDR3 sequence is 12 residues long. CDR3 DNA sequence: TGCGCCAGCAGAGACGTCACCTACGAGCAGTACTTC. It translates to CASRDVTYEQYF.

The V gene is TRBV30, the J gene TRBJ2-5, with a possible D match to TRBD1 (6 bases). V lost 2 bases to trimming and J lost 6 bases, with 13 bases between them. CDR1 and CDR2 (germline): GTSNPN, SVGIG (reference sequence). CDR3 length: 13 amino acids. DNA for the CDR3: TGTGCCTGGAGTTCAGGGGTTCTGAAGACCCAGTACTTC. Its translation is CAWSSGVLKTQYF.

J is TRBJ2-1 and V is TRBV10-1; D not resolved. V was shortened by 0 bases and J by 4 bases, with 16 bases between the two germline ends. From germline, CDR1 is WNHNN and CDR2 SYGVQD (reference sequence). CDR3 length equals 17 residues. The CDR3 DNA is TGCGCCAGCAGTGAGTCGAGTGATCCAAGCCAATACAATGAGCAGTTCTTC. Translation: CASSESSDPSQYNEQFF.

In this sample, this clone turned up a few times. The chain couples TRBV10-1 to TRBJ2-7; 7 positions match TRBD1. The CDR3 covers 14 residues. The V and J ends lost 10 bases and 0 bases, in that order; junction bases with no gene match: 9. Germline CDR1 WNHNN, CDR2 SYGVQD (reference sequence). The CDR3 bases are TGCGCCACCATCTCAGGGGGTGACTCCTACGAGCAGTACTTC. Protein sequence: CATISGGDSYEQYF.

CDR3 DNA: TGTGCCAGCAGCCCCGCAGACCTCCCCTACGAGCAGTACTTC. Translating gives CASSPADLPYEQYF. This chain links TRBV7-2 with TRBJ2-7; D gene unclear. CDR3 length equals 14 residues. Germline CDR1 is SGHTA and CDR2 is FQGNSA. Between the trimmed V and J ends, which lost 5 bases and 2 bases, there was a span of 13 bases.

The V call is TRBV2, the J call TRBJ1-4; 9 bases match TRBD1. Trimming cost V 6 bases and J 7 bases; bases outside gene matches: 3. Germline V gene lookup returns CDR1 SNHLY and CDR2 FYNNEI. This CDR3 has 13 residues. This CDR3 is CASRQGAGEKLFF. The DNA for the CDR3 is TGTGCCAGCAGACAGGGGGCAGGTGAAAAACTGTTTTTT. Variable domain in full (rest from reference TRBV2 and TRBJ1-4): EPEVTQTPSHQVTQMGQEVILRCVPISNHLYFYWYRQILGQKVEFLVSFYNNEISEKSEIFDDQFSVERPDGSNFTLKIRSTKLEDSAMYFCASRQGAGEKLFFGSGTQLSVL.